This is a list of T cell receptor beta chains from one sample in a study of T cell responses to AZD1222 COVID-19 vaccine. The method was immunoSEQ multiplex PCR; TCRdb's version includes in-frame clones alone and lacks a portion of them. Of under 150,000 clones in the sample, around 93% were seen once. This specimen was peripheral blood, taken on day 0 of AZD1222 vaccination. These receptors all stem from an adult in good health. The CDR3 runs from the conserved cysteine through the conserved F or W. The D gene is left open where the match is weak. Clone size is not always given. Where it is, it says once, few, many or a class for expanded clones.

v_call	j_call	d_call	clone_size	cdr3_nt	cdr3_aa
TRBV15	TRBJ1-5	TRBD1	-	TGTGCCACCAGTCAGTTCAGGGGGGGTCAGCCCCAGCATTTT	CATSQFRGGQPQHF
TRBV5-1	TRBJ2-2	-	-	TGCGCCAGCAGCTTGGATGTCGGGGAGCTGTTTTTT	CASSLDVGELFF
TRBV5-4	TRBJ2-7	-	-	TGTGCCAGCAGCTTGAGGGGCCACTACGAGCAGTACTTC	CASSLRGHYEQYF
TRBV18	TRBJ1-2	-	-	TGTGCCAGCTCTCCGTTACCCGTGCCAGGGAACGGCTACACCTTC	CASSPLPVPGNGYTF
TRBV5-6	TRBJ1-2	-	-	TGTGCCAGCAGCTTGACGGGGTTGGCAACTTATGGCTACACCTTC	CASSLTGLATYGYTF
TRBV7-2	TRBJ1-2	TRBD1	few	TGTGCCAGCAGCTTAGATGGCAGGGGGCCTGGCTATGGCTACACCTTC	CASSLDGRGPGYGYTF
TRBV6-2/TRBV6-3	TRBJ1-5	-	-	TGTGCCAGCAGTTTATTTGGTAGGGCCGAGGAGCCCCAGCATTTT	CASSLFGRAEEPQHF
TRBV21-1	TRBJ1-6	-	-	TGTGCCAGCAGCAACGGGGGGGACAGGGGAGGTCGGATCCACTTT	CASSNGGDRGGRIHF
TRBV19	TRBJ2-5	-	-	TGTGCCAGTAGTATAGGGGGGGTAGAGGAGACCCAGTACTTC	CASSIGGVEETQYF
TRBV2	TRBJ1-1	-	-	TGTGCCAGCAATAGGAGGGGACCAATGAACACTGAAGCTTTCTTT	CASNRRGPMNTEAFF
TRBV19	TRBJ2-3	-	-	TGTGCCACCACAGGGTCCCTCAGCACAGATACGCAGTATTTT	CATTGSLSTDTQYF
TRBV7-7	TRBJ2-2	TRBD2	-	TGTGCTAGCAGTCCGCTAGCGGGGGGAAAGGCCGGGGAGCTGTTTTTT	CASSPLAGGKAGELFF
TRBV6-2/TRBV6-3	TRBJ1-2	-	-	TGTGCCAGCAGTTACGTCCAGGGAATAACGGGCTACACCTTC	CASSYVQGITGYTF
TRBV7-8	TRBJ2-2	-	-	TGTGCCAGCAGCCCAGGGTTGGCCACCGGGGAGCTGTTTTTT	CASSPGLATGELFF
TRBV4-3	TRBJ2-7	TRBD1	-	TGCGCCAGCAGCCTCGACAGGGGCTACTCCTACGAGCAGTACTTC	CASSLDRGYSYEQYF
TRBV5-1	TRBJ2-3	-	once	TGCGCCAGCAGCTCAACCGTAGATACGCAGTATTTT	CASSSTVDTQYF
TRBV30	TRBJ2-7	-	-	TGTGCCTGGAGTGACGGATACGAGCAGTACTTC	CAWSDGYEQYF
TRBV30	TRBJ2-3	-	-	TGTGCCTGGGAGGCGGGGCCGGGTGGCACAGATACGCAGTATTTT	CAWEAGPGGTDTQYF
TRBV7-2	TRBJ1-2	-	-	TGTGCCAGCAGCCCAGCGGCAGGGGTGTTCGATGGCTACACCTTC	CASSPAAGVFDGYTF
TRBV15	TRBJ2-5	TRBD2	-	TGTGCCACCAGCAGAGGTCTAGCGGGAGGCCCTCAAGAGACCCAGTACTTC	CATSRGLAGGPQETQYF
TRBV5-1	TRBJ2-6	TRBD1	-	TGCGCCAGCCAGGGGGCCCCTGGGGCCAACGTCCTGACTTTC	CASQGAPGANVLTF
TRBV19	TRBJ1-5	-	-	TGTGCCAGTCGATCCCGTGCGGTTAGCAATCAGCCCCAGCATTTT	CASRSRAVSNQPQHF
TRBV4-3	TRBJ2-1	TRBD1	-	TGCGCCAGCAGCCAGGTCCCGGGACAGGGTAATGAGCAGTTCTTC	CASSQVPGQGNEQFF
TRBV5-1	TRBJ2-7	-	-	TGCGCCAGCAGCTTAGTCGGCCCGAGCTCCTACGAGCAGTACTTC	CASSLVGPSSYEQYF
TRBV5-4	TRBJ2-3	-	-	TGTGCCAGCAGCCCCAGGGAAACAGATACGCAGTATTTT	CASSPRETDTQYF
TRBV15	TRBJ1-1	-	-	TGTGCCACCAGCAGAGATGGGGCGACTGAAGCTTTCTTT	CATSRDGATEAFF
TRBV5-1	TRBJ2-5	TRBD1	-	TGCGCCAGCAGCTTTACAGGGGAAGAGACCCAGTACTTC	CASSFTGEETQYF
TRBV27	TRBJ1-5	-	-	TGTGCCAGCAGGATAAGTGGGGGCGAGAATTGGCAGCCCCAGCATTTT	CASRISGGENWQPQHF
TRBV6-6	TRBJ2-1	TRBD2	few	TGTGCCAGCAGTTACTCGGGCGGGAGAGGGTTTAGTGAGCAGTTCTTC	CASSYSGGRGFSEQFF
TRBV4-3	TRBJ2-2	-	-	TGCGCCAGCAGCCTTAACACCGGGGAGCTGTTTTTT	CASSLNTGELFF
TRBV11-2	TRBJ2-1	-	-	TGTGCCAGCAGCTTAAGGACAAAAAGCTCCTACAATGAGCAGTTCTTC	CASSLRTKSSYNEQFF
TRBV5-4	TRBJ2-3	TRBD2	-	TGTGCCAGCAGCTCTTCCAGACTAGCGGGAGGGTGGGATACGCAGTATTTT	CASSSSRLAGGWDTQYF
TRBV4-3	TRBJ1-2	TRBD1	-	TGCGCCAGCAGCCCACAGGACAGGAAGAACTATGGCTACACCTTC	CASSPQDRKNYGYTF
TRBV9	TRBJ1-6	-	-	TGTGCCAGCAGCGTAGCCGGGACCGCCAATTCACCCCTCCACTTT	CASSVAGTANSPLHF
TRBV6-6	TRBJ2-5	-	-	TGTGCCAGCAGTTACTCCGAAGAGACCCAGTACTTC	CASSYSEETQYF
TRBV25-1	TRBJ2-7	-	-	TGTGCCAGCAGCACCCGCTCCAGGGGTCACGAGCAGTACTTC	CASSTRSRGHEQYF
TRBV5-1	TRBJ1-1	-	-	TGCGCCAGCAGCTTGGGTGGGGGAGAGGGGAACACTGAAGCTTTCTTT	CASSLGGGEGNTEAFF
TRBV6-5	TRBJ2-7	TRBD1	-	TGTGCCAGCAGACGGGACAGGGACGGCTACGAGCAGTACTTC	CASRRDRDGYEQYF
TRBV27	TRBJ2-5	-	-	TGTGCCAGCAGAGACAGCTACCAAGAGACCCAGTACTTC	CASRDSYQETQYF
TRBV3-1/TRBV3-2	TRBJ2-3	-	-	TGTGCCAGCAGCCAAGCCCCAGATACGCAGTATTTT	CASSQAPDTQYF
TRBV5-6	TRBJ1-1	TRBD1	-	TGTGCCAGCAGCTTTTTAGGCCAGTGGGGAGGGGGCATTAACACTGAAGCTTTCTTT	CASSFLGQWGGGINTEAFF
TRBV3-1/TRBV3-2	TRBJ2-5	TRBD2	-	TGTGCCAGCAGCCCTTCCGGAGCGGGAGGGCCTTACCAAGAGACCCAGTACTTC	CASSPSGAGGPYQETQYF
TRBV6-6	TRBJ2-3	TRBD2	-	TGTGCCAGCAGTCCCCGGAGAACTAGCGGGAGTTCTACAGATACGCAGTATTTT	CASSPRRTSGSSTDTQYF
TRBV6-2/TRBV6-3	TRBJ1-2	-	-	TGTGCCAGCAGCCAAACGTCTGGGCGTTTCGGGGGCTACACCTTC	CASSQTSGRFGGYTF
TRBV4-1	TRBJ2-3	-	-	TGCGCCAGCAGCCAAGTGGATTCAGGCACAGATACGCAGTATTTT	CASSQVDSGTDTQYF
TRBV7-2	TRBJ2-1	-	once	TGTGCCAGCAGCTTAGATGGGGCAGGCGGTGGTTCTGAGCAGTTCTTC	CASSLDGAGGGSEQFF
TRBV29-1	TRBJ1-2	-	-	TGCAGCGTTGAAGATGGGCCCTATGGCTACACCTTC	CSVEDGPYGYTF
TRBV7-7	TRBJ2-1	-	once	TGTGCTAGCAGCTCAGCGATAGGCTCCTACAATGAGCAGTTCTTC	CASSSAIGSYNEQFF
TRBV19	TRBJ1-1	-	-	TGTGCCAGTAGTAACCAGATGAACACTGAAGCTTTCTTT	CASSNQMNTEAFF
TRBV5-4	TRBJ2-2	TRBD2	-	TGTGCCAGCAGCCTAGCGGGGGCCCTGAGGACCGGGGAGCTGTTTTTT	CASSLAGALRTGELFF
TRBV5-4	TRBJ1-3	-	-	TGTGCCAGCAGTATGCAGACATCTGGAAACACCATATATTTT	CASSMQTSGNTIYF
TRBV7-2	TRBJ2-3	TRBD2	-	TGTGCCAGCAGCTCCTTGGGAGGGGCTAGCACAGATACGCAGTATTTT	CASSSLGGASTDTQYF